Listed below are T cell receptor beta chains from one sample, sequenced in a study of T-cell reconstitution after alpha-beta-depleted transplantation in children. Each CDR3 protein is one row after TCRdb ran MiXCR on the PCR reads. The data contain 300,000 to 400,000 distinct CDR3 sequences, about 17% of them singletons. This sample comprised PBMCs, mostly from graft donor cells, obtained 360 days after TCRalphabeta/CD19-depleted stem cell transplant. Receptor source: a male patient aged 2-15 years who had a stem cell transplant for acute lymphoblastic leukemia, so the T cells may come from the graft donor. The CDR3 runs from the conserved cysteine through the conserved F or W. The D gene is left open where the match is weak. Rows may omit the clone size; those that give it use once, few, many or a size class.

NA	TRBV28	TRBJ2-5	NA	TGTGCCAGCAGCACGGCGGGGCTCTACACTCAAGAGACCCAGTACTTC	CASSTAGLYTQETQYF
TRBD1	TRBV20-1	TRBJ2-7	NA	TGCAGTGCTAGAGACGGAGGACAGGGATGGGAGCAGTACTTC	CSARDGGQGWEQYF
NA	TRBV7-2	TRBJ2-5	NA	TGTGCCAGCAGCCTAGTGGCGGGACAGTACCAAGAGACCCAGTACTTC	CASSLVAGQYQETQYF
NA	TRBV9	TRBJ1-6	NA	TGTGCCAGCAGCGTAGAGTCTACAGGCGCCTCACCCCTCCACTTT	CASSVESTGASPLHF
NA	TRBV28	TRBJ1-5	NA	TGTGCCAGCAGTTTCCGTTTGGGCAATCAGCCCCAGCATTTT	CASSFRLGNQPQHF
NA	TRBV12-3/TRBV12-4	TRBJ2-1	many	TGTGCCAGCAGTTTAACGAGGGCGAACAACTACAATGAGCAGTTCTTC	CASSLTRANNYNEQFF
NA	TRBV20-1	TRBJ2-7	few	TGCAGTGCTAGATTAGAAGGCGACAGGTTTCGGTCCTACGAGCAGTACTTC	CSARLEGDRFRSYEQYF
TRBD2	TRBV7-2	TRBJ2-2	few	TGTGCCAGCAGCTTTTGGCTAGCGGGAGCCGGGGAGCTGTTTTTT	CASSFWLAGAGELFF
NA	TRBV6-2/TRBV6-3	TRBJ2-7	few	TGTGCCAGCAAAAAGCGGGTGATTTACGAGCAGTACTTC	CASKKRVIYEQYF
NA	TRBV5-1	TRBJ2-7	few	TGCGCCAGCAGCTTGGAGCGTTCGGGGTCGTACGAGCAGTACTTC	CASSLERSGSYEQYF
TRBD2	TRBV10-3	TRBJ2-1	few	TGTGCCATCAGTGACCCCGGGACTAGCGGGACCCTAAGCTCCTACAATGAGCAGTTCTTC	CAISDPGTSGTLSSYNEQFF
TRBD1	TRBV10-3	TRBJ2-7	NA	TGTGCCACCCAATCGACAGGGCCCGGCTACCACTACGAGCAGTACTTC	CATQSTGPGYHYEQYF
TRBD1	TRBV29-1	TRBJ1-1	few	TGCAGCGTTGTTTTTTGGGACAGTATGAACACTGAAGCTTTCTTT	CSVVFWDSMNTEAFF
NA	TRBV28	TRBJ1-6	NA	TGTGCCAGCAGTTCCGACAGCCTTAATTCACCCCTCCACTTT	CASSSDSLNSPLHF